This entry concerns a single T cell receptor (beta chain). Other DNA sequences within the sample encode an identical CDR3. TCRdb's table, derived via immunoSEQ multiplex PCR, lists solely in-frame clones and lacks some. The sample lists some 300,000 clones; around 90% were seen once. The CDR3 is made up of 15 amino acids. Germline loops: CDR1 MNHEY, CDR2 SVGAGI. Trimming cost V 4 bases and J 0 bases; bases outside gene matches: 5. This entry is derived from a study of blood T cell repertoires in COVID-19. Study overall: Sample material is recorded as cDNA or gDNA derived from T cells, B-cell-depleted T cells, or PBMCs.

This chain links TRBV6-5 with TRBJ2-7; TRBD1 matches 8 bases. This sequence was found in a woman under 30 with acute COVID-19. Sequences were obtained from PBMCs or T cells enriched from blood (not recorded which). This CDR3 reads CASSSPGQGSYEQYF. As DNA, the CDR3 is TGTGCCAGCAGTTCCCCCGGACAGGGCTCCTACGAGCAGTACTTC.